This TCR beta chain was profiled in a study of OX40 agonist ivuxolimab in advanced cancers. Study-wide background: One hepatocellular carcinoma and a couple of cutaneous melanoma patients partially responded. Study observations and caveats: At 0.1 to 3.0 mg/kg, CD4+ and CD8+ blood T cells expanded clonally by week 6. Patients with a partial response at 0.1-3.0 mg/kg had among the lowest clonal expansion.

Concerning this clone: Its specificity is unknown.

The repertoire was sequenced with immunoSEQ multiplex PCR; TCRdb's copy has only in-frame clones and lacks some. The top ten hold roughly 13% of the sample, which has approximately 58,000 clones, around 93% seen once. In germline, CDR1 is MGHDK, CDR2 SYGVNS. The trim removed 1 base at V and 1 base at J, leaving 13 bases unmatched. The CDR3 extends over 18 amino acids. The V call is TRBV25-1, the J call TRBJ2-7; 7 bases fit TRBD1. The specimen was CD4+ or CD8+ T cells sorted from blood, collected in a trial of the OX40 agonist ivuxolimab. The sequence derives from an adult with an advanced solid tumor such as melanoma, head and neck, liver or kidney cancer. CDR3 residues: CASSESRLTGVKSYEQYF. Written as DNA, the CDR3 is TGTGCCAGCAGTGAATCCCGCCTCACAGGGGTAAAATCCTACGAGCAGTACTTC.